A single sample is the source of the 17 T cell receptor beta chains below, sequenced in a study of radiation and T cells in renal cell carcinoma. As for treatment: treatment-naive control, cytoreductive nephrectomy. Assay: immunoSEQ multiplex PCR; the TCRdb copy retains only in-frame clones and omits some. The sample includes some 20,000 clones, around half of them seen just once. Material: tumor tissue, obtained from a patient whose treatment was nephrectomy without radiotherapy. The receptors here all came from a human donor with renal cell carcinoma.

This clone turned up a few times. The rearrangement links TRBV6-6 to TRBJ1-5, with D possibly matching TRBD1 (6 bases). This CDR3 region has 12 residues. Germline V gives CDR1 MNHNY, CDR2 SVGAGI (reference sequence). CDR3 loop: CSHRDHNQPQHF. Written as DNA, the CDR3 is TGTTCACACAGGGATCACAATCAGCCCCAGCATTTT.

This clone was observed a single time. The chain recombines TRBV27 with TRBJ2-7; 7 bases match TRBD1. The length of the CDR3 is 17 residues. The V and J ends lost 3 bases and 3 bases, in that order; junction bases with no gene match: 14. Germline CDR1 and CDR2: MNHEY and SMNVEV (reference sequence). Written as DNA, the CDR3 is TGTGCCAGCAGTTTCTCCCAACGACAGGGACAACACTACGAGCAGTACTTC. Translated: CASSFSQRQGQHYEQYF.

The rearrangement uses TRBV9 and TRBJ2-1; TRBD1 matches 9 bases. Germline loops: CDR1 SGDLS, CDR2 YYNGEE. The V gene end was trimmed by 3 bases and the J gene end by 6 bases; junction bases not matched to a gene: 7. This CDR3 spans 15 amino acids. CDR3 in amino acids: CASSGAGTGTNEQFF. The CDR3 DNA reads as TGTGCCAGCAGCGGCGCCGGGACAGGGACCAATGAGCAGTTCTTC.

There are a few counts of this clone. The chain has TRBV6-5 and TRBJ1-1; D gene unclear. Looked up from germline, CDR1 is MNHEY and CDR2 is SVGAGI. The CDR3 totals 13 residues. V was pared by 6 bases and J by 3 bases, with 11 bases between. This chain's CDR3 is CASSPQLDTEAFF. CDR3 DNA sequence: TGTGCCAGCAGCCCACAATTGGACACTGAAGCTTTCTTT.

V gene TRBV7-6 combines with J gene TRBJ2-5; TRBD2 is a possible D gene (6 bases). Trimming took off 7 bases at V and 5 bases at J, with 23 bases between the two ends. CDR3 length: 16 amino acids. The germline gives CDR1 SGHVS, CDR2 FNYEAQ. CDR3 sequence: CASTGVRRGLTETQYF. Written as DNA, the CDR3 is TGTGCCAGCACCGGGGTCAGGAGGGGCTTGACGGAGACCCAGTACTTC.

V and J are TRBV7-2 and TRBJ2-3; a weak D match, TRBD2 (7 bases). With 4 bases removed from V and 3 bases from J, the gap between germline ends came to 20 bases. Germline V gives CDR1 SGHTA, CDR2 FQGNSA. The CDR3 contains 17 residues. CDR3 bases: TGTGCCAGCAGCTCACTACGGGGAGGGGGGATAACAGATACGCAGTATTTT. Translation: CASSSLRGGGITDTQYF.

The chain couples TRBV5-1 to TRBJ2-5; D is undetermined. Between the trimmed V and J ends, which lost 1 base and 3 bases, there was a span of 4 bases. The V gene's germline CDR1 is SGHRS and CDR2 YFSETQ. The CDR3 length is 12 residues. The CDR3 reads CASSLKEETQYF. Here the CDR3 DNA reads TGCGCCAGCAGCTTGAAGGAAGAGACCCAGTACTTC.

The chain joins TRBV27 to TRBJ1-5, with 8 bases identical to TRBD1. CDR3 size: 17 residues. Germline V gene lookup returns CDR1 MNHEY and CDR2 SMNVEV (reference sequence). V dropped 6 bases and J dropped 0; count of bases not matched to a gene: 10. The CDR3 coding sequence is TGTGCCAGCAGGTCCGAGACAGGGGTCTATAGCAATCAGCCCCAGCATTTT. Residues: CASRSETGVYSNQPQHF.

In this sample, this clone turned up a few times. V usage is TRBV5-1 and J usage is TRBJ1-1; TRBD1 agrees at 7 bases. Germline lookup yields CDR1 SGHRS and CDR2 YFSETQ. The CDR3 totals 12 residues. V shed 0 bases, J shed 12 bases, and the junction held 5 bases outside the gene matches. The CDR3 loop reads CASSLVEGATFF. For the CDR3, the DNA is TGCGCCAGCAGCTTGGTCGAGGGGGCAACTTTCTTT.

Here the CDR3 DNA reads TGTGCCAGCAACCCGGGGCAGGGGTATGCCGGGGAGCTGTTTTTT. Translating it yields CASNPGQGYAGELFF. The chain uses TRBV27 and TRBJ2-2; maybe TRBD1 (6 bases). CDR1 is MNHEY and CDR2 is SMNVEV in the germline V gene (reference sequence). This CDR3 has 15 residues. V was clipped by 7 bases and J by 6 bases, with 18 bases between them.

This clone is classed as medium-sized. The chain uses TRBV9 and TRBJ2-1, with 9 bases matching TRBD1. The CDR3 loop spans 15 amino acids. The V segment lost 3 bases and the J segment 4 bases; nucleotides outside the gene matches: 5. Germline V gene sequence: CDR1 SGDLS, CDR2 YYNGEE. This chain's CDR3 is CASSAAGTGYNEQFF. The CDR3 region has the DNA TGTGCCAGCAGCGCTGCCGGGACAGGGTACAATGAGCAGTTCTTC.

This clone was seen once. V and J are TRBV7-8 and TRBJ1-2; a possible D gene is TRBD1 (6 bases). CDR1 and CDR2 (germline): SGHVS, FQNEAQ. The V end lost 2 bases, the J end lost 7 bases, and 14 bases lay between the germline ends. The CDR3 consists of 14 residues. For the CDR3, the DNA is TGTGCCAGCAGCTTAAAGCAGGGGATTGCTGGCTACACCTTC. The encoded protein is CASSLKQGIAGYTF.

The chain is built from TRBV7-2 and TRBJ1-5; possible D gene TRBD1, 6 bases. Germline V gives CDR1 SGHTA, CDR2 FQGNSA. Trimming shortened V by 6 bases and J by 2 bases, and 20 bases separated the two germline ends. The CDR3 has 17 residues. The CDR3 loop reads CASSSGVQGLGNQPQHF. In nucleotides, the CDR3 is TGTGCCAGCAGTTCGGGGGTTCAGGGGTTAGGCAATCAGCCCCAGCATTTT.

The chain joins TRBV9 to TRBJ1-3; D gene unclear. V was shortened by 3 bases and J by 0 bases, with 13 bases between the two germline ends. CDR3 length: 16 amino acids. Looked up from germline, CDR1 is SGDLS and CDR2 is YYNGEE. DNA for the CDR3: TGTGCCAGCAGCGGCGGGCAAAGTATCTCTGGAAACACCATATATTTT. Protein: CASSGGQSISGNTIYF.

This chain joins TRBV6-6 and TRBJ2-1; no definite D call. Germline V lookup: CDR1 MNHNY, CDR2 SVGAGI (reference sequence). The CDR3 spans 13 residues. V dropped 3 bases and J dropped 5 bases, with 8 bases sitting between them. The CDR3 DNA follows: TGTGCCAGCAGTTATCTGCGGAACAATGAGCAGTTCTTC. Its protein is CASSYLRNNEQFF.

The genes are TRBV6-5 and TRBJ1-2; 7 nucleotides align to TRBD1. This CDR3 is built from 14 residues. V shed 6 bases and J 9 bases; nucleotides not matched to a gene: 13. Germline V gene sequence: CDR1 MNHEY, CDR2 SVGAGI. CDR3 DNA: TGTGCCAGCAGGAACACACAGGGGTATGAGAGCTACACCTTC. Translation gives CASRNTQGYESYTF.

Only a few counts were recorded for this clone. V gene TRBV13 combines with J gene TRBJ2-3; D uncertain. CDR1 and CDR2 from the germline V gene are PRHDT and FYEKMQ (reference sequence). V was pared by 8 bases and J by 3 bases, with 12 bases between. The CDR3 sequence is 13 residues long. This CDR3 is CASSPRRTDTQYF. As DNA, the CDR3 is TGTGCCAGCTCCCCGCGGCGGACAGATACGCAGTATTTT.